This record concerns one T cell receptor beta chain sequence. This specimen comes from a study of blood T cell repertoires in COVID-19. Germline values: CDR1 KGHSH, CDR2 LQKENI. The CDR3 has 14 residues. Trimming removed 5 bases from V and 1 base from J; junction bases left unmatched: 3. The data were produced by immunoSEQ multiplex PCR, yet TCRdb's version contains in-frame clones alone and is incomplete. The sample has over 150,000 clones, roughly 87% seen once. The TCR comes from a woman aged 45-60 years who had recovered from COVID-19. The sequenced sample was PBMCs or T cells enriched from blood (not recorded which). The chain couples TRBV18 to TRBJ1-1, with TRBD1 identical over 8 bases. CDR3 DNA: TGTGCCAGCTCATCAACAGGGGGGAACACTGAAGCTTTCTTT. Protein sequence: CASSSTGGNTEAFF.